This TCR beta chain was found in a study of T cells after yellow fever vaccination. On the study more broadly: Any fraction with a low cell number was prepared using SMART-Seq v4 Ultra Low Input. General observations from the study: The CD4 compartment and the CD8 compartment contained a small share of clonotypes in common. Primary-vaccination clones mostly resurfaced post-booster (just under 98% CD4, 75% to 90% CD8).

TCR cDNA, made by 5'RACE template switching, carried an added universal primer site and UMIs. MiXCR, applied by TCRdb to the 5' RACE reads, yields one record per CDR3 protein. The data show hundreds of thousands of distinct CDR3 sequences, approximately 13% seen once. In this sample, this clonotype turned up a few times. The target antigen is unknown. J gave up 5 bases and V 6 bases, and 4 bases lay outside the gene matches. Germline V gene sequence: CDR1 LNHDA, CDR2 SQIVND (reference sequence). This CDR3 is built from 14 residues. The TCR sequence derives from a young man who received the YFV17D yellow fever vaccine. The specimen comprised PBMCs, sampled on the day of the yellow fever booster vaccination. V usage is TRBV19 and J usage is TRBJ1-4; 9 bases fit TRBD1. The CDR3: CASSKTGGNEKLFF. The CDR3, as DNA: TGTGCCAGTAGCAAGACAGGGGGAAATGAAAAACTGTTTTTT. Drawing the rest from reference TRBV19 and TRBJ1-4, the complete variable domain is DGGITQSPKYLFRKEGQNVTLSCEQNLNHDAMYWYRQDPGQGLRLIYYSQIVNDFQKGDIAEGYSVSREKKESFPLTVTSAQKNPTAFYLCASSKTGGNEKLFFGSGTQLSVL.